Included here is one TCR beta chain sequence, with context. As yet, its antigen is unknown. Germline V gene data show CDR1 as SGHRS and CDR2 as YFSETQ. This CDR3 region has 14 residues. Trimming removed 4 bases from V and 1 base from J, with 11 bases in between. The data were obtained in a study of T cells in Graves' hyperthyroidism and ophthalmopathy. Findings of the study overall: Most clonotypes that expanded in the thyroid above 0.001 also showed up in blood.

Amplified TCR beta CDR3 regions derived from RNA transcripts. An initial round of RT-PCR targeting the TCR CDR3 relied on the HTBI primer set. MiXCR, run by TCRdb on the multiplex PCR reads, gives a single entry per CDR3 protein. The top ten hold 26% of the sample, which has 450,000 to 650,000 distinct CDR3 sequences, less than 25% seen once. The sequenced sample was blood. The clonotype comes from a man younger than 35 with Graves' hyperthyroidism. The rearrangement joins TRBV5-1 to TRBJ1-1; D is ambiguous. Here the CDR3 reads CASSAVTKNTEAFF. CDR3 coding DNA: TGCGCCAGCAGCGCCGTTACAAAGAACACTGAAGCTTTCTTT.